This T cell receptor (beta chain) was sequenced in a study of cytomegalovirus exposure and HLA in healthy donors. Germline CDR1 reads SGHDT; CDR2 reads YYEEEE. The V segment lost 4 bases and the J segment 4 bases; nucleotides outside the gene matches: 5. The CDR3 sequence is 14 residues long. For this clone: Its specificity is unknown.

PCR involved 60 Vbeta and 13 Jbeta primers. Generated by immunoSEQ multiplex PCR, the TCRdb table keeps only in-frame clones and is missing some. In the table there are under 200,000 clones, 80% of which are singletons. Study-wide points: Several of the most significant clusters appeared, in a later analysis, to be linked to common viral pathogens. Association with HLA alleles at 0.05 false discovery rate was found for around 17,000 TCR beta sequences in a later analysis. Accurate HLA-A and HLA-B prediction from TCR beta sequences was reported for most subjects.

The source material was PBMCs. The sequence derives from a male donor in good health and CMV-seropositive. V is TRBV5-6 and J is TRBJ1-3, with 7 bases fitting TRBD1. The CDR3 DNA reads TGTGCCAGCAGCGGCACGGGACAGGGAAACACCATATATTTT. Encoded protein: CASSGTGQGNTIYF. Drawing the rest from reference TRBV5-6 and TRBJ1-3, the complete variable domain is DAGVTQSPTHLIKTRGQQVTLRCSPKSGHDTVSWYQQALGQGPQFIFQYYEEEERQRGNFPDRFSGHQFPNYSSELNVNALLLGDSALYLCASSGTGQGNTIYFGEGSWLTVV.